Listed below are T cell receptor beta chains from one sample, sequenced in a study of shared clonotypes between healthy human individuals. Clones were read by immunoSEQ multiplex PCR, and TCRdb kept only the in-frame ones, dropping some. The sample contains about 2 million clones, approximately 94% of which appear only once. Material for sequencing was naive CD8+ T cells sorted from blood. The receptors stem from a young man in good health. Each CDR3 is given with its conserved first and last residue. The D gene is left open where the match is weak.

J	V	D	DNA	CDR3
TRBJ2-7	TRBV27	.	TGTGCCAGCAGTCCACTCCGGGGAGCGCCAAGCGGCGAGCAGTACTTC	CASSPLRGAPSGEQYF
TRBJ2-7	TRBV13	TRBD2	TGTGCCAGCAGCTTAGGCCCACGGACTAGCGGGAGCTACGAGCAGTACTTC	CASSLGPRTSGSYEQYF
TRBJ2-5	TRBV15	.	TGTGCCACCAGCAGAGCGGACAGCTCCCAAGAGACCCAGTACTTC	CATSRADSSQETQYF
TRBJ1-1	TRBV6-5	.	TGTGCCAGCAGTTACTCGCAAACGGGGAAAGCTTTCTTT	CASSYSQTGKAFF
TRBJ2-3	TRBV7-9	.	TGTGCCAGCAGCCACGACCCAGATACGCAGTATTTT	CASSHDPDTQYF
TRBJ2-7	TRBV5-1	TRBD2	TGCGCCAGCAGCCAGTGGACAGCGGGGGACGAGCAGTACTTC	CASSQWTAGDEQYF
TRBJ2-2	TRBV7-9	.	TGTGCCAGGGGGGACTTAAACACCGGGGAGCTGTTTTTT	CARGDLNTGELFF
TRBJ2-1	TRBV11-2	.	TGTGCCAGCAGCATTCCGTCTAGGGCCAATGAGCAGTTCTTC	CASSIPSRANEQFF
TRBJ2-7	TRBV19	TRBD1	TGTGCCAGTAGTGGGGGACAGGGGTCCGGGGAGCAGTACTTC	CASSGGQGSGEQYF
TRBJ2-1	TRBV5-1	.	TGCGCCAGCAGCTTGAGGGGGGGCTATGAGCAGTTCTTC	CASSLRGGYEQFF
TRBJ2-1	TRBV6-5	TRBD1	TGTGCCAGCTCTCCCGGGACAGGGCCCAATGAGCAGTTCTTC	CASSPGTGPNEQFF
TRBJ1-6	TRBV6-5	.	TGTGCCAGCCGTGCAGATAATTCACCCCTCCACTTT	CASRADNSPLHF
TRBJ2-7	TRBV4-1	.	TGCGCCAGCCGTTTGGAGAGAGGGAATACCTACGAGCAGTACTTC	CASRLERGNTYEQYF